Listed below are T cell receptor beta chains from one sample, sequenced in a study of response to subunit inactivated influenza vaccine. TCRdb used MiXCR to reprocess the RT-PCR reads, holding one entry per CDR3 protein. The sample includes roughly 160,000 distinct CDR3 sequences, about a tenth of them seen just once. The starting material was non-naive T cells sorted from PBMCs, obtained about 40 days after vaccination. The source of these receptors is a man in his forties or fifties who received an inactivated influenza vaccine. Both conserved end residues are part of each CDR3. The D gene is left open where the match is weak. Clone size is shown for a subset of rows, as once, few, many or a class of expanded clone.

>.|TRBV21-1|TRBJ2-3|.
CASNAIRGMRGTQYF
TGTGCCAGCAACGCGATCAGGGGAATGCGAGGTACGCAGTATTTT
>few|TRBV18|TRBJ2-5|.
CASSPGTKYTGQETQYF
TGTGCCAGCTCACCAGGGACAAAATATACAGGGCAAGAGACCCAGTACTTC
>many|TRBV10-3|TRBJ2-2|.
CAISESVPTGELFF
TGTGCCATCAGTGAGTCGGTCCCAACCGGGGAGCTGTTTTTT
>many|TRBV12-3/TRBV12-4|TRBJ1-2|.
CASTFRGAEAGGYTF
TGTGCCAGCACCTTTAGGGGGGCCGAAGCGGGGGGCTACACCTTC
>.|TRBV3-1|TRBJ2-1|.
CASSQAPGDTGCEQFF
TGTGCCAGCAGCCAAGCTCCGGGGGACACAGGTTGTGAGCAGTTCTTC
>.|TRBV25-1|TRBJ2-1|.
CASSGNPGAGGSYNEQFF
TGTGCCAGCAGTGGGAACCCAGGGGCCGGGGGCTCCTACAATGAGCAGTTCTTC
>few|TRBV28|TRBJ2-1|.
CASSFPGQSYNEQFF
TGTGCCAGCAGTTTCCCCGGGCAATCCTACAATGAGCAGTTCTTC
>.|TRBV29-1|TRBJ2-4|.
CSVGGIGGYIQYF
TGCAGCGTTGGAGGGATTGGTGGGTACATTCAGTACTTC
>.|TRBV12-3/TRBV12-4|TRBJ2-1|TRBD2
CASSTSGIYNEQFF
TGTGCCAGCAGCACTAGCGGGATCTACAATGAGCAGTTCTTC
>.|TRBV10-3|TRBJ1-5|.
CAISGTWDQPQHF
TGTGCCATCAGTGGGACGTGGGATCAGCCCCAGCATTTT
>.|TRBV28|TRBJ2-5|TRBD2
CASTPTSGGRAQYF
TGTGCCAGCACCCCGACTAGCGGGGGCCGGGCCCAGTACTTC
>many|TRBV4-1|TRBJ1-1|.
CASSQGRVMNTEAFF
TGCGCCAGCAGCCAGGGACGGGTCATGAACACTGAAGCTTTCTTT
>few|TRBV11-2|TRBJ2-1|TRBD2
CASSNLWTSGRTYNEQFF
TGTGCCAGCAGCAACCTCTGGACTAGCGGTAGGACCTACAATGAGCAGTTCTTC
>few|TRBV2|TRBJ2-5|.
CASSGLGMGETQYF
TGTGCCAGCAGTGGATTAGGAATGGGAGAGACCCAGTACTTC
>many|TRBV12-3/TRBV12-4|TRBJ1-1|.
CASRRGATGEAFF
TGTGCCAGCAGACGTGGGGCGACGGGTGAAGCTTTCTTT
>few|TRBV3-1|TRBJ2-1|.
CASSPLRSGANEQFF
TGTGCCAGCAGCCCTCTAAGATCCGGGGCCAATGAGCAGTTCTTC
>.|TRBV4-2|TRBJ2-6|TRBD2
CASSRQKPGLAGGYRANVLTF
TGTGCCAGCAGCCGACAAAAACCGGGACTAGCGGGAGGTTATCGGGCCAACGTCCTGACTTTC
>.|TRBV6-5|TRBJ2-7|.
CASSYGAGIEQYF
TGTGCCAGCAGTTACGGGGCAGGGATCGAGCAGTACTTC
>many|TRBV2|TRBJ2-7|TRBD1
CATSGQASRQYF
TGTGCCACCTCGGGACAGGCATCACGGCAGTACTTC
>few|TRBV6-4|TRBJ2-3|TRBD2
CASSEGTSGTDTQYF
TGTGCCAGCAGTGAAGGGACTAGCGGCACAGATACGCAGTATTTT
>many|TRBV11-2|TRBJ1-6|.
CASSLVSGPRHPPLHF
TGTGCCAGCAGCTTAGTCTCCGGGCCGCGTCACCCACCCCTCCACTTT
>many|TRBV7-2|TRBJ2-3|.
CASSLAVVGTDTQYF
TGTGCCAGCAGCTTAGCAGTCGTAGGCACAGATACGCAGTATTTT
>.|TRBV4-3|TRBJ1-2|.
CASSQVVLYVGYTF
TGCGCCAGCAGCCAAGTGGTCCTTTACGTTGGCTACACCTTC
>.|TRBV6-2/TRBV6-3|TRBJ1-1|TRBD1
CASSPVGGTGRNTEAFF
TGTGCCAGCAGCCCCGTTGGTGGGACAGGGAGGAACACTGAAGCTTTCTTT
>many|TRBV7-9|TRBJ2-7|.
CASSLDNNYEQYF
TGTGCCAGCAGCTTAGATAACAACTACGAGCAGTACTTC
>.|TRBV9|TRBJ2-7|.
CASSVIDVGQYF
TGTGCCAGCAGCGTAATCGACGTAGGGCAGTACTTC
>.|TRBV9|TRBJ2-1|.
CASSVAGLSYNEQFF
TGTGCCAGCAGCGTAGCAGGGTTGTCCTACAATGAGCAGTTCTTC